Below, 20 T cell receptor beta chains from the same sample are listed, as sequenced in a study of regulatory T cells in long-lasting Graves disease. Relying on iRepertoire HTBI primers and Arm-PCR of CDR3 regions, the team built TCR beta libraries. TCRdb re-analysed the multiplex PCR reads in MiXCR, keeping a single row per CDR3 protein. The sample has about 520,000 distinct CDR3 sequences, 12% seen once; the top ten hold 8% to 10%. The time point: newly diagnosed GD, antithyroid drugs for less than 3 months. PBMCs were the source of the RNA used for TCR sequencing. In addition, the sample was reused for a study of T cells in Graves' hyperthyroidism and ophthalmopathy.

The sample was peripheral blood mononuclear cells (PBMCs), taken at new diagnosis, from a patient treated with antithyroid drugs. These receptors all stem from a woman younger than 45 with Graves disease.

This clonotype was picked up many times. The chain is built from TRBV6-1 and TRBJ2-5; either TRBD1 or TRBD2 may supply D (5 bases each). The CDR3 is 12 residues long. Trimming removed 6 bases at V and 4 bases at J, with 9 bases between. Germline CDR1 reads MNHNS; CDR2 reads SASEGT. The CDR3 DNA is TGTGCCAGCAGGTCCGGGACAGAGACCCAGTACTTC. Translated, it gives CASRSGTETQYF.

This clonotype was counted at least ten times. The CDR3 DNA is TGCAGTGCTATTCGACTAGCGGGACTGTACAATGAGCAGTTCTTC. This translates into CSAIRLAGLYNEQFF. This chain connects TRBV20-1 to TRBJ2-1; TRBD2 aligns across 11 bases. CDR1 DFQATT and CDR2 SNEGSKA come from the germline V gene (reference sequence). V lost 4 bases to trimming and J lost 4 bases; unmatched junction nucleotides: 6. The CDR3 has 15 residues.

This clonotype was seen at least ten times. V is TRBV4-1 and J is TRBJ1-1; D gene ambiguous. The CDR3 contains 16 residues. V lost 1 base, J lost 10 bases, and 22 bases lay in between. Germline V gene lookup returns CDR1 MGHRA and CDR2 YSYEKL. The CDR3 DNA reads TGCGCCAGCAGCCAAGTCACCGGAACCGCCGGCAAGGGAGCTTTCTTT. Translating it yields CASSQVTGTAGKGAFF.

This clonotype was detected many times. The chain joins TRBV15 to TRBJ1-2, with D perhaps matching TRBD1 (6 bases). Germline V CDR1 and CDR2: LNHNV, YYDKDF (reference sequence). Trimming cost V 0 bases and J 4 bases, with 15 bases left between them. This CDR3 comprises 16 residues. The CDR3 region is CATSRDTGQPAYGYTF. The DNA for the CDR3 is TGTGCCACCAGCAGAGATACAGGACAGCCTGCCTATGGCTACACCTTC.

The CDR3, as DNA: TGCAGTGCTATAGACCCGACCGGGGAGCTGTTTTTT. This translates into CSAIDPTGELFF. The chain carries TRBV20-1 and TRBJ2-2; D is ambiguous. Deletions cut 4 bases from V and 5 bases from J, with 8 bases between. CDR3 length equals 12 residues. Germline V CDR1 and CDR2: DFQATT, SNEGSKA (reference sequence).

In this sample, this clonotype turned up many times. The chain carries TRBV5-5 and TRBJ1-5; 7 bases fit TRBD1. In germline, CDR1 is SGHKS, CDR2 YYEKEE (reference sequence). The J segment lost 15 bases and the V segment lost 4 bases, leaving 13 bases of the junction unmatched. CDR3 length: 13 amino acids. CDR3 DNA sequence: TGTGCCAGCAGCCTAAGACCGGGACAGTTATCGCATTTT. Translating gives CASSLRPGQLSHF.

This clonotype was counted at least ten times. The DNA of the CDR3 is TGTGCCAGCAGCGGATCTGCAACTAATGAAAAACTGTTTTTT. This translates into CASSGSATNEKLFF. The rearrangement uses TRBV6-1 and TRBJ1-4; no reliable D call. CDR3 length: 14 amino acids. Germline CDR1 is MNHNS and CDR2 is SASEGT. V gave up 6 bases and J gave up 0 bases, with 8 bases separating them.

The chain recombines TRBV2 with TRBJ2-3; 7 bases agree with TRBD2. Germline V lookup: CDR1 SNHLY, CDR2 FYNNEI. J lost 8 bases, V lost 6 bases, and 11 bases had no gene match. This CDR3 comprises 14 residues. The CDR3 protein is CASSLKRESGTQYF. As DNA, the CDR3 is TGTGCCAGCAGCTTGAAGCGGGAATCTGGTACGCAGTATTTT.

This clonotype appeared many times. The chain has TRBV5-1 and TRBJ2-5; weak D call: TRBD2 (5 bases). The germline V gene encodes CDR1 SGHRS and CDR2 YFSETQ. V was clipped by 0 bases and J by 4 bases, with 7 bases between them. The CDR3 totals 13 residues. CDR3 region: CASSLERGETQYF. The CDR3 DNA reads as TGCGCCAGCAGCTTGGAACGGGGAGAGACCCAGTACTTC.

This clonotype was seen many times. The V call is TRBV12-3 or TRBV12-4, the J call TRBJ1-2; perhaps TRBD1 as D (6 bases). CDR3 size: 15 residues. The germline V and J ends were trimmed by 5 bases and 4 bases, with 17 bases remaining between them. The CDR3 region is CASSPRGTSLYGYTF. In DNA form, the CDR3 reads TGTGCCAGCAGTCCCCGGGGGACATCTCTCTATGGCTACACCTTC.

This clonotype was detected a few times. This chain links TRBV28 with TRBJ2-1; 7 bases are a match to TRBD2. The V and J ends lost 6 bases and 10 bases, in that order; junction bases with no gene match: 24. This CDR3 has 18 residues. CDR1 and CDR2 (germline): MDHEN, SYDVKM. The CDR3 region is CASSPRGRGGRAKGEQFF. The CDR3 nucleotides read TGTGCCAGCAGCCCCCGGGGCCGCGGTGGGAGGGCGAAAGGGGAGCAGTTCTTC.

The V call is TRBV24-1, the J call TRBJ2-2; 13 bases match TRBD2. J was trimmed by 5 bases and V by 3 bases; bases with no gene match: 5. The CDR3 is made up of 17 amino acids. The V gene's germline CDR1 is KGHDR and CDR2 SFDVKD. The CDR3 sequence: CATSDIGLAGVTGELFF. CDR3 in DNA: TGTGCCACCAGTGATATAGGACTAGCGGGAGTAACCGGGGAGCTGTTTTTT.

V and J are TRBV30 and TRBJ2-5; possibly TRBD2 for D (5 bases). Germline CDR1 and CDR2: GTSNPN and SVGIG (reference sequence). Deletions cut 4 bases from V and 5 bases from J, with 14 bases between. The CDR3 runs 13 residues. CDR3 residues: CAWTRTVWETQYF. For the CDR3, the DNA is TGTGCCTGGACTCGGACTGTATGGGAGACCCAGTACTTC.

This clonotype was detected ten times or more. V usage is TRBV2 and J usage is TRBJ2-2; TRBD1 matches 7 bases. CDR1 is SNHLY, CDR2 FYNNEI, per germline. The CDR3 covers 15 residues. After removal of 3 bases from V and 9 bases from J, the junction contained 10 bases not matched to a gene. Here the CDR3 reads CASSDDRAKGRELFF. CDR3 in DNA: TGTGCCAGCAGTGACGACAGGGCAAAGGGGCGGGAGCTGTTTTTT. The full variable domain, with the rest looked up from reference TRBV2 and TRBJ2-2, is EPEVTQTPSHQVTQMGQEVILRCVPISNHLYFYWYRQILGQKVEFLVSFYNNEISEKSEIFDDQFSVERPDGSNFTLKIRSTKLEDSAMYFCASSDDRAKGRELFFGEGSRLTVL.

This clonotype was detected many times. V and J are TRBV4-1 and TRBJ2-5, with 8 bases lining up with TRBD2. Losses at the gene ends were 0 bases for V and 5 bases for J; bases not matched to a gene: 8. The CDR3 runs to 16 residues. The germline V gene has CDR1 MGHRA and CDR2 YSYEKL. CDR3 region: CASSQDLSGRGETQYF. Written as DNA, the CDR3 is TGCGCCAGCAGCCAAGATCTGAGCGGGAGAGGGGAGACCCAGTACTTC.

This clonotype showed up just a few times. The J gene is TRBJ2-7, the V gene TRBV5-1; TRBD1 matches 9 bases. This CDR3 is 16 amino acids long. Germline values: CDR1 SGHRS, CDR2 YFSETQ. Germline trimming cut 0 bases from V and 0 bases from J; bases unmatched to any gene: 4. The CDR3 nucleotides are TGCGCCAGCAGCTTGGGAAACAGGGGGCACTCCTACGAGCAGTACTTC. It specifies CASSLGNRGHSYEQYF.

This clonotype was seen repeatedly, ten times or more. This chain uses TRBV28 with TRBJ1-1; 7 nucleotides line up with TRBD1. V was pared by 3 bases and J by 8 bases, with 3 bases of the junction left unmatched. Germline CDR1 is MDHEN and CDR2 is SYDVKM. The CDR3 has 12 amino acids. The CDR3 region has the DNA TGTGCCAGCAGTTTGTCGACAGGGGAAGCTTTCTTT. Its translation: CASSLSTGEAFF.

This clonotype was detected ten times or more. The genes are TRBV5-1 and TRBJ2-1, with 8 bases fitting TRBD2. The CDR3 covers 16 residues. Germline values: CDR1 SGHRS, CDR2 YFSETQ. The ends lost 4 bases at V and 2 bases at J; junction bases unmatched: 8. CDR3 sequence reads: CASSQLTSGPYNEQFF. The CDR3 nucleotides read TGCGCCAGCAGCCAACTTACTAGCGGCCCCTACAATGAGCAGTTCTTC.

This clonotype was found many times. V is TRBV6-2 or TRBV6-3 and J is TRBJ2-1; D gene ambiguous. CDR1 MNHEY and CDR2 SVGEGT come from the germline V gene. The ends were cut back, 5 bases at V and 0 bases at J, with 11 bases in the middle. The CDR3 loop spans 15 amino acids. The CDR3 region has the DNA TGTGCCAGCAGTGAACATTGGTACTCCTACAATGAGCAGTTCTTC. This translates into CASSEHWYSYNEQFF.

V gene TRBV13 combines with J gene TRBJ2-1, with TRBD2 identical over 12 bases. The trim removed 5 bases at V and 2 bases at J, leaving 13 bases unmatched. Germline V gene data show CDR1 as PRHDT and CDR2 as FYEKMQ (reference sequence). The CDR3 extends over 19 amino acids. The CDR3 DNA reads as TGTGCCAGCAGCCCAGGACTAGCGGGAAGAGGGCCGACCTACAATGAGCAGTTCTTC. Translated: CASSPGLAGRGPTYNEQFF.